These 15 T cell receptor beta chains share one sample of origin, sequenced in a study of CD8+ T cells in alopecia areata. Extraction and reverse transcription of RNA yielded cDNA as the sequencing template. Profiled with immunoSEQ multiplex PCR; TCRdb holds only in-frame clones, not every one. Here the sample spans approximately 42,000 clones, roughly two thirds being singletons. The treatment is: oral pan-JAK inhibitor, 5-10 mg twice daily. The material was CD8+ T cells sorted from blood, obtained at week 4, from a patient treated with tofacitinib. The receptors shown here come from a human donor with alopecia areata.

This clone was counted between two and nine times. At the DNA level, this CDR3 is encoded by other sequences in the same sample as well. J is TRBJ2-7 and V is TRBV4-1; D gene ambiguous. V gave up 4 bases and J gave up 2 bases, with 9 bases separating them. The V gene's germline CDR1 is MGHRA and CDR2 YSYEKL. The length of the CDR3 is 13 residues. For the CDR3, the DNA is TGCGCCAGCAGCCCCCCCGGCGCCTACGAGCAGTACTTC. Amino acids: CASSPPGAYEQYF.

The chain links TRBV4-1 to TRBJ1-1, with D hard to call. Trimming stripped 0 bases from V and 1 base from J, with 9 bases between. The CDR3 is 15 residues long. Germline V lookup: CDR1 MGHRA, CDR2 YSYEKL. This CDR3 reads CASSQDLQQNTEAFF. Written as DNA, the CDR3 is TGCGCCAGCAGCCAAGATCTTCAGCAGAACACTGAAGCTTTCTTT.

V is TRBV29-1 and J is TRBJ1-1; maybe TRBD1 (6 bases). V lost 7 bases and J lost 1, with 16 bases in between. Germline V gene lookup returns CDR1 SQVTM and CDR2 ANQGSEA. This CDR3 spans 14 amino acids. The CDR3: CSAQGPRTNTEAFF. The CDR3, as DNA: TGCAGCGCCCAGGGGCCCAGGACGAACACTGAAGCTTTCTTT.

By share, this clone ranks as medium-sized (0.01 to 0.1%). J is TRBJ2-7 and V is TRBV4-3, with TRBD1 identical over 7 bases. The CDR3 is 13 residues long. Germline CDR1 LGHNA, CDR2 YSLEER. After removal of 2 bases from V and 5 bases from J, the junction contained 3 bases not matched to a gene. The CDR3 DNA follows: TGCGCCAGCAGCCAACGACAGGGCGACGAGCAGTACTTC. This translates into CASSQRQGDEQYF.

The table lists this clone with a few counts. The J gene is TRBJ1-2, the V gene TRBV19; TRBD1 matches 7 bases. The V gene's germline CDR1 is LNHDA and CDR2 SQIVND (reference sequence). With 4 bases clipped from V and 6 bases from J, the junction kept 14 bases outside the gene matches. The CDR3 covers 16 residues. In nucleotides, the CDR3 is TGTGCCAGTAGTACCGGGGGACAGATCCTAAACCATGGCTACACCTTC. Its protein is CASSTGGQILNHGYTF.

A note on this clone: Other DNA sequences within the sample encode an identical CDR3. The CDR3 is CASSPGTGSYEQYF. CDR3 nucleotide sequence: TGTGCCAGCAGCCCGGGGACAGGGTCCTACGAGCAGTACTTC. V is TRBV7-6 and J is TRBJ2-7; 9 bases are shared with TRBD1. There are 14 residues in the CDR3. The germline gives CDR1 SGHVS, CDR2 FNYEAQ. V lost 5 bases and J lost 1; bases outside the gene matches: 3.

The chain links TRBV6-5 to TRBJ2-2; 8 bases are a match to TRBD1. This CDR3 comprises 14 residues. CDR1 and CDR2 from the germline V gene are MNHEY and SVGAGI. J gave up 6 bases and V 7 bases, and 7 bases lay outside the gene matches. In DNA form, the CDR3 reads TGTGCCAGCATCCAAAACAGGGGGGCCGGGGAGCTGTTTTTT. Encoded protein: CASIQNRGAGELFF.

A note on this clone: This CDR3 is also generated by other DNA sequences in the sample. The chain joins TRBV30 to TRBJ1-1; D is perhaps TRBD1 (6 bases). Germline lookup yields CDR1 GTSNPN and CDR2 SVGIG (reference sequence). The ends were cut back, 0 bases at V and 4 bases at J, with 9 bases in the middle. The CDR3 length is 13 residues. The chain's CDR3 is CAWSVGGGTEAFF. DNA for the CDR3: TGTGCCTGGAGTGTAGGGGGAGGCACTGAAGCTTTCTTT.

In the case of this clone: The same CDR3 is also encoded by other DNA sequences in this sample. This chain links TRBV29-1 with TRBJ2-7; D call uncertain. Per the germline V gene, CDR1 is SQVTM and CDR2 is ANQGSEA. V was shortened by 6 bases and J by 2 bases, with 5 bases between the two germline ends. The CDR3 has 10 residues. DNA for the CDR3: TGCAGCGTCGTAACCTACGAGCAGTACTTC. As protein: CSVVTYEQYF.

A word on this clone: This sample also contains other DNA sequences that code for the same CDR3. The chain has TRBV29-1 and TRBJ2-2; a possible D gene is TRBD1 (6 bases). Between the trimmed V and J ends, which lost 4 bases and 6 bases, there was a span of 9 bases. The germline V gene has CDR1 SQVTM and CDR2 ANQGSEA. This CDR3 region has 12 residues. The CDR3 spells CSVAAGAGELFF. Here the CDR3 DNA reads TGCAGCGTTGCCGCAGGGGCCGGGGAGCTGTTTTTT.

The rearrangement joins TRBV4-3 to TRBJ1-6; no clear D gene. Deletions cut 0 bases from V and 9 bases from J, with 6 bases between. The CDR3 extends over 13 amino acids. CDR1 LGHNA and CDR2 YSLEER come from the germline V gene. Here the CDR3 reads CASSQDQGSPLHF. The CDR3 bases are TGCGCCAGCAGCCAAGATCAAGGTTCACCCCTCCACTTT.

CDR3 bases: TGCGCCAGCAGCCAAGCAACAGGGAGCTATGGCTACACCTTC. It specifies CASSQATGSYGYTF. J is TRBJ1-2 and V is TRBV4-3, with a tentative D call TRBD1 (6 bases). Germline CDR1 LGHNA, CDR2 YSLEER. V lost 1 base and J 4 bases, leaving 10 bases between the germline ends. The CDR3 has 14 amino acids.

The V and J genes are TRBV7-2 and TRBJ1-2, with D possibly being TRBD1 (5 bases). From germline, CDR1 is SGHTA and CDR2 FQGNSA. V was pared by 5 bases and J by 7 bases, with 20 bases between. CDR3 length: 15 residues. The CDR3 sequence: CASSPRGGAVRGYTF. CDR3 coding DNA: TGTGCCAGCAGCCCCCGGGGAGGGGCGGTGCGTGGCTACACCTTC.

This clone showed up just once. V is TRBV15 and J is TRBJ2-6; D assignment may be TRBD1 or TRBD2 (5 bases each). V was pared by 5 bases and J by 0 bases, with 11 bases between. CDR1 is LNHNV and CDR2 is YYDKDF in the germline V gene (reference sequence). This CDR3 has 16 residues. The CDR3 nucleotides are TGTGCCACCAGCCCAGGGAGTGGCTCTGGGGCCAACGTCCTGACTTTC. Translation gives CATSPGSGSGANVLTF. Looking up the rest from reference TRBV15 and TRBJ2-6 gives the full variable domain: DAMVIQNPRYQVTQFGKPVTLSCSQTLNHNVMYWYQQKSSQAPKLLFHYYDKDFNNEADTPDNFQSRRPNTSFCFLDIRSPGLGDTAMYLCATSPGSGSGANVLTFGAGSRLTVL.

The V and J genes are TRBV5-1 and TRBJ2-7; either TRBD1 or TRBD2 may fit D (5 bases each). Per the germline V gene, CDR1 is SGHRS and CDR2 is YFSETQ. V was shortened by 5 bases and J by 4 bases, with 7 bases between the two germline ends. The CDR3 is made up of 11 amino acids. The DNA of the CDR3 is TGCGCCAGCAGTGGGGGATACGAGCAGTACTTC. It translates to CASSGGYEQYF.